The sequence of this T cell receptor (beta chain) was determined in a study of breast tumors, draining lymph nodes, adjacent tissues (dated by TCRdb to 2016 to 2017). About the study as a whole: The study compared TCR beta repertoires across tumor, adjacent nontumor tissue and axillary lymph nodes from breast cancer patients. In human breast cancer, the study set out to assess how tumor, surrounding tissue and draining lymph node repertoires relate to one another and whether T cells might be exchanged between them. The full study reports these points: The conclusion that tumor T cells originate in lymph nodes was presented as consistent with a hypothesis rather than as directly demonstrated. Tumor and nontumor tissue repertoires were found to be significantly more similar in luminal-like than in basal-like breast cancer. The data were considered consistent with the idea that most tumor T cells come from the lymph node and then expand in tumor tissue. T-cell repertoire diversity in tumors was found to be lower than in lymph nodes but higher than in nontumor tissue, and preferential V and J gene usage was observed.

The lymph node samples were taken from the axillary draining lymph nodes of breast cancer patients. Reads for this sample came from an Illumina HiSeq 2000. Multiplex PCR amplification was used to build the TCR beta chain libraries. High-throughput sequencing was used to analyze the amplified TCR beta chain products. TCRdb redid the processing of the public reads, applying fastp at Q25 and MiXCR, and retained in-frame beta chains. Each CDR3 protein appears once, grouped with its most common genes and DNA. The sample profile shows approximately 140,000 distinct CDR3 sequences; approximately 29% of them were found once. Jointly, the top ten make up around 2.3% of the sample. This clonotype was observed at least ten times. It lacks a known antigen. No much larger clone is present one base from it, and per-base qualities are unavailable. The CDR3 has 16 amino acids, counting the end cysteine and phenylalanine. Kept here is only the CDR3 DNA, which spans 48 bases and is read in frame from base 1. Per the germline V gene, KGHDR is the CDR1 and SFDVKD is the CDR2. Germline trimming amounts to 3 bases on V and 2 bases on J, with 3 as the count of junction bases outside the gene matches.

The V and J genes are TRBV24-1 and TRBJ2-6; the central 7 bases match TRBD2. This sequence originates from a female donor with breast cancer. Some clones in this sample may be carry-over from other donors' samples. The sample consisted of axillary lymph node tissue. The CDR3 reads as follows: CATSDSGAPGANVLTF. The DNA is TGTGCCACCAGTGATAGCGGGGCCCCTGGGGCCAACGTCCTGACTTTC.